This T cell receptor beta chain was profiled in a study of blood T cells in healthy people across ages. Primers used in a second PCR of roughly 6 to 12 cycles were a sample-barcoded 5' primer and a J-beta primer mix. A template-switch adaptor that had 12 random nucleotides put a tag on each cDNA molecule. A single record per CDR3 protein comes from TCRdb applying MiXCR to the 5' RACE reads. The repertoire holds 1.5 million to 2 million distinct CDR3 sequences, with about 50% as singletons. V was pared by 6 bases and J by 5 bases, with 8 bases between. The CDR3 sequence is 11 residues long. From germline, CDR1 is SQVTM and CDR2 ANQGSEA. Each donor gave roughly 9.2 milliliters of peripheral blood.

Sample: blood. The TCR originated in a middle-aged woman in good health. The chain is built from TRBV29-1 and TRBJ2-1, with D perhaps matching TRBD1 (5 bases). The CDR3 reads CSVTVHNEQFF. CDR3 DNA: TGCAGCGTGACAGTCCACAATGAGCAGTTCTTC.